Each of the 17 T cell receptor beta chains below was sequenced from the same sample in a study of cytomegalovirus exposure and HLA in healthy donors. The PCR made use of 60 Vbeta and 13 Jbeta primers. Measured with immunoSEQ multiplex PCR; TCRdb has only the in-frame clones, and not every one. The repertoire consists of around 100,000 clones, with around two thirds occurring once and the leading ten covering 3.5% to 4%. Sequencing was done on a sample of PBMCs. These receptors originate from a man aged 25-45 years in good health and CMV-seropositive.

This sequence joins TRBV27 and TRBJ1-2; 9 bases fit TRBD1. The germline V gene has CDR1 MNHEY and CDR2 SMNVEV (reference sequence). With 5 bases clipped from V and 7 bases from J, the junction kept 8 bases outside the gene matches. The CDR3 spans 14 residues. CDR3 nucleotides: TGTGCCAGCAGTCCAACAGGGGGCGCGGGTGGCTACACCTTC. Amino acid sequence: CASSPTGGAGGYTF.

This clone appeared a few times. CDR3 sequence reads: CASSYVGETGPSNYGYTF. DNA of the CDR3: TGTGCCAGCAGCTACGTTGGGGAAACAGGGCCCTCTAACTATGGCTACACCTTC. This chain uses TRBV5-6 with TRBJ1-2; D might be TRBD1 (6 bases). The V gene lost 3 bases and the J gene lost 0 bases, with 21 bases spanning the gap. Germline V lookup: CDR1 SGHDT, CDR2 YYEEEE. This CDR3 is 18 amino acids long.

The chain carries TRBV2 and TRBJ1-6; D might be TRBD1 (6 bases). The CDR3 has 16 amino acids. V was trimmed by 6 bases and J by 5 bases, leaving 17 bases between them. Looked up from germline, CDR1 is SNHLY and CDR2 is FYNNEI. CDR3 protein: CASRGGLLGDNSPLHF. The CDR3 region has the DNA TGTGCCAGCAGAGGGGGTCTCCTAGGGGATAATTCACCCCTCCACTTT.

This chain's CDR3 is CASSGSSGGIDTQYF. CDR3 sequence (DNA): TGCGCCAGCAGCGGGTCTAGCGGGGGTATAGATACGCAGTATTTT. V usage is TRBV5-1 and J usage is TRBJ2-3, with 10 positions matching TRBD2. V trimming: 4 bases; J trimming: 5 bases; junction bases outside the gene matches: 7. The CDR3 consists of 15 residues. From germline, CDR1 is SGHRS and CDR2 YFSETQ.

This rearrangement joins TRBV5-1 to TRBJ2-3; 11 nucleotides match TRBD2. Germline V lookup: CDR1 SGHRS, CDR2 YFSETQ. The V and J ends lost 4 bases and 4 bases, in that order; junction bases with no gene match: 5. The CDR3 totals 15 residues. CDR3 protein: CASSQTSGDADTQYF. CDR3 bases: TGCGCCAGCAGCCAGACTAGCGGGGACGCAGATACGCAGTATTTT.

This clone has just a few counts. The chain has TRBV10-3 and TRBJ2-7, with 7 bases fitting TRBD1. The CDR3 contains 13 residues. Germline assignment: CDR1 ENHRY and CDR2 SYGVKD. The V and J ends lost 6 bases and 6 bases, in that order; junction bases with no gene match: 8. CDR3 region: CAIRMGQTSEQYF. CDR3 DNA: TGTGCCATCAGGATGGGACAGACCTCCGAGCAGTACTTC.

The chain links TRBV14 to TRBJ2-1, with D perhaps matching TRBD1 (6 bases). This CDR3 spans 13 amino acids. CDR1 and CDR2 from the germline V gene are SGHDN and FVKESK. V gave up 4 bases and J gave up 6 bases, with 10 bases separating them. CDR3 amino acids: CASSPRQVNEQFF. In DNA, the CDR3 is TGTGCCAGCAGCCCCCGACAGGTCAATGAGCAGTTCTTC.

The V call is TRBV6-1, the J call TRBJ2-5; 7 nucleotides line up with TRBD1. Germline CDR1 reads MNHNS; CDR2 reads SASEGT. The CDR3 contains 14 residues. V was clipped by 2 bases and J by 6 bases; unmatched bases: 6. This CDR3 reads CASSEPIQGKTQYF. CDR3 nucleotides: TGTGCCAGCAGTGAACCGATACAGGGGAAGACCCAGTACTTC.

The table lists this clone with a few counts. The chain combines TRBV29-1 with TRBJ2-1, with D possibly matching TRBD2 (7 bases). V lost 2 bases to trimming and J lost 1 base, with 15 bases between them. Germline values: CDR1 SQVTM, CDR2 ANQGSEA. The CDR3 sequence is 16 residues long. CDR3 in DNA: TGCAGCGTTGAAATGGGGAAGGGGGGGTCCTACAATGAGCAGTTCTTC. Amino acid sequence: CSVEMGKGGSYNEQFF.

This CDR3 is CASRKGAEDYEQYF. The DNA for the CDR3 is TGCGCCAGCAGGAAGGGGGCCGAGGACTACGAGCAGTACTTC. The rearrangement uses TRBV5-1 and TRBJ2-7; 7 bases fit TRBD1. CDR1 is SGHRS and CDR2 is YFSETQ in the germline V gene. This CDR3 contains 14 residues. With 5 bases clipped from V and 3 bases from J, the junction kept 8 bases outside the gene matches.

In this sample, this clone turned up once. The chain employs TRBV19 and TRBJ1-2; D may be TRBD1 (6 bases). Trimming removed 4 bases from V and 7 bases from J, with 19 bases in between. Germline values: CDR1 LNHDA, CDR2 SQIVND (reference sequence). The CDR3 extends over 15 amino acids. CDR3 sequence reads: CASSTQQGGSSGYTF. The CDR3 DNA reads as TGTGCCAGTAGTACCCAACAGGGAGGGAGTTCTGGCTACACCTTC.

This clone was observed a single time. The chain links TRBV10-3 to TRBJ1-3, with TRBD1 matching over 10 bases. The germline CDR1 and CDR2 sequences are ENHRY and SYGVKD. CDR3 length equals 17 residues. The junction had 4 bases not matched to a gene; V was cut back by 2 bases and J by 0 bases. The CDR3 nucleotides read TGTGCCATCAGTGAGCCGGGACAGGGGACCTCTGGAAACACCATATATTTT. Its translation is CAISEPGQGTSGNTIYF.

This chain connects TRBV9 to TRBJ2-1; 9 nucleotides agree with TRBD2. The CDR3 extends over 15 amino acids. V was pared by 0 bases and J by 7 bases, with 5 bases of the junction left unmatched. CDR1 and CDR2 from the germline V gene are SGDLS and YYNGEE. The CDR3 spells CASSVGAGGPNEQFF. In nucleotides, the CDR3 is TGTGCCAGCAGCGTAGGGGCGGGGGGGCCTAATGAGCAGTTCTTC.

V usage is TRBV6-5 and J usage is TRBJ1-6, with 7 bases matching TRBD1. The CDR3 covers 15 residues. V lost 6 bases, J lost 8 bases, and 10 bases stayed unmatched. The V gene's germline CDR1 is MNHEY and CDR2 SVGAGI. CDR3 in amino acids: CASRDLTGIDSPLHF. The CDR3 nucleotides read TGTGCCAGCAGGGATTTGACAGGGATAGATTCACCCCTCCACTTT.

DNA of the CDR3: TGTGCCAGCAGCTCTTACGGGGGTTTTGAGACCCAGTACTTC. This encodes CASSSYGGFETQYF. This chain uses TRBV7-3 with TRBJ2-5; perhaps TRBD2 as D (6 bases). V lost 4 bases to trimming and J lost 5 bases, with 14 bases between them. The length of the CDR3 is 14 residues. Germline assignment: CDR1 SGHTA and CDR2 FQGTGA.

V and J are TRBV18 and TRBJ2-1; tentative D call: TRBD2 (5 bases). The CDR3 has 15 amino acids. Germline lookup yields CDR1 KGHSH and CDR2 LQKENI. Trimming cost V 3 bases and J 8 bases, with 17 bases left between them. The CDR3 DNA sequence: TGTGCCAGCTCACCCTTTTCGCAGAGCGGCGATGAGCAGTTCTTC. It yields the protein CASSPFSQSGDEQFF.

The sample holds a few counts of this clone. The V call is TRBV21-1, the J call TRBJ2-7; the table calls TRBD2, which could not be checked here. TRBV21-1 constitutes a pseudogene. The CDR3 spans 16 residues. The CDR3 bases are TGTGCCAGCAGCAAAAAGGCGGGGGACTATTCCTACGAGCAGTACTTC. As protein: CASSKKAGDYSYEQYF.